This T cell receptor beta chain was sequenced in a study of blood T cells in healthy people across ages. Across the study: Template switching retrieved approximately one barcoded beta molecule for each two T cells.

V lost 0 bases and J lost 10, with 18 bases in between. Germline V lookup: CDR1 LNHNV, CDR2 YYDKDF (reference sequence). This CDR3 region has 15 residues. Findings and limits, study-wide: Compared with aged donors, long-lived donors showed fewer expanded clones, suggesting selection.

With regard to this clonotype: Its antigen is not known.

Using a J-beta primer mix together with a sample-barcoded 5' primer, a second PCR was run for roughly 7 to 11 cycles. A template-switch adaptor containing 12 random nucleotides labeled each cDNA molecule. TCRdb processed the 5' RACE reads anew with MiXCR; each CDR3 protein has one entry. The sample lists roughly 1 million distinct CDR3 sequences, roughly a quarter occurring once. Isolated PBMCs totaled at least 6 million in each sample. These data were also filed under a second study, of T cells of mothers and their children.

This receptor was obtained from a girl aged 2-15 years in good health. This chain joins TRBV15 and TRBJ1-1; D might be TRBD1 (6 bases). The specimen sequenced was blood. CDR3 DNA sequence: TGTGCCACCAGCAGAGAATCGAGGGGGGCGGAGGCAGCTTTCTTT. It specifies CATSRESRGAEAAFF.